This T cell receptor (beta chain) was sequenced during a study of blood T cells in healthy people across ages. Primers used in a second PCR of roughly 6 to 12 cycles were a sample-barcoded 5' primer and a J-beta primer mix. MiXCR was run by TCRdb on the 5' RACE reads, yielding one entry per CDR3 protein. The sample records 600,000 or so distinct CDR3 sequences, around 48% being singletons. The V gene's germline CDR1 is ENHRY and CDR2 SYGVKD. This CDR3 region has 14 residues. Of note for this clonotype: At one end, the junction sequence differs from germline, possibly due to a read error.

The sequenced material came from blood. This sequence was found in a man aged 80 or over in good health. This chain connects TRBV10-3 to TRBJ2-7; D not certain. In DNA, the CDR3 is TGTACCATCAGTGCGACCGCACAGTCCTACGAGCAGTACTTC. This encodes CTISATAQSYEQYF.